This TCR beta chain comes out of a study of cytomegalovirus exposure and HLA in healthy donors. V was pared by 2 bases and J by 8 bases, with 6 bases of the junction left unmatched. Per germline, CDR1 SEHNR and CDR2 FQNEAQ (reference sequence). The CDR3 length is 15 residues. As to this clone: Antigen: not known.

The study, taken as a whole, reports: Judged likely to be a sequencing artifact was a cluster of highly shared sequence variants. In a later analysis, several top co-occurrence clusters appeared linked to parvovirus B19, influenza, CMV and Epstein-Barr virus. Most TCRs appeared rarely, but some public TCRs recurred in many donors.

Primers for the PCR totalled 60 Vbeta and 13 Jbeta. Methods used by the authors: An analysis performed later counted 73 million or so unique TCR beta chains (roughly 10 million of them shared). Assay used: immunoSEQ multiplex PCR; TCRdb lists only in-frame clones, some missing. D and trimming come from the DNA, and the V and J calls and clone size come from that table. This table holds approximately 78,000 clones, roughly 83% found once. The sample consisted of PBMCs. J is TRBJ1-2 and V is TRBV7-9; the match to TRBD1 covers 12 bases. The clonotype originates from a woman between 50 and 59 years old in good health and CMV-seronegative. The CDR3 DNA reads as TGTGCCAGCAGCTTACCGGGACAGGGGGCTCGGGGCTACACCTTC. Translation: CASSLPGQGARGYTF.